One sample yielded the 10 T cell receptor beta chains listed below, sequenced in a study of shared clonotypes between healthy human individuals. TCRdb keeps only in-frame clones here, not all; method: immunoSEQ multiplex PCR. The table records approximately 500,000 clones, 90% to 97% of them present only once. The sequencing input was naive CD4+ T cells sorted from blood. Subset: CD45RA+ positively selected. These receptors all stem from a woman in her 30s in good health.

The chain is built from TRBV18 and TRBJ2-3, with 7 bases fitting TRBD2. Germline CDR1 KGHSH, CDR2 LQKENI. V dropped 2 bases and J dropped 1; count of bases not matched to a gene: 12. This CDR3 is 18 amino acids long. CDR3 region: CASSPFVQGEGGTDTQYF. The CDR3 DNA reads as TGTGCCAGCTCACCATTCGTCCAAGGGGAGGGAGGCACAGATACGCAGTATTTT.

The chain combines TRBV10-1 with TRBJ2-7, with TRBD2 as a possible D gene (6 bases). CDR1 is WNHNN, CDR2 SYGVQD, per germline (reference sequence). This CDR3 is built from 16 residues. The V end was cut by 0 bases, the J end by 3 bases, with 15 bases between. The chain's CDR3 is CASSESSGASVYEQYF. Written as DNA, the CDR3 is TGCGCCAGCAGTGAGTCCTCGGGAGCATCGGTCTACGAGCAGTACTTC.

This sequence joins TRBV5-1 and TRBJ2-7, with no clear D. Trimming stripped 2 bases from V and 6 bases from J, with 15 bases between. The germline gives CDR1 SGHRS, CDR2 YFSETQ. CDR3 length: 14 amino acids. The CDR3 nucleotides are TGCGCCAGCAGCTTAGCCCAAATTGCGACCGAGCAGTACTTC. Protein sequence: CASSLAQIATEQYF.

V and J are TRBV27 and TRBJ2-5; D is undetermined. The J call may be incorrect, as the DNA end agrees better with TRBJ2-7. The CDR3 is 13 residues long. Germline CDR1 is MNHEY and CDR2 is SMNVEV (reference sequence). Here the CDR3 reads CASSPYRHYEQYF. The DNA for the CDR3 is TGTGCCAGCAGTCCATATCGACACTACGAGCAGTACTTC.

This chain joins TRBV5-8 and TRBJ1-5; perhaps TRBD1 as D (5 bases). Germline CDR1 and CDR2: SGHTS and YDEGEE. Trimming took off 0 bases at V and 6 bases at J, with 16 bases between the two ends. The CDR3 contains 16 residues. The CDR3 is CASSLVGVGGGQPQHF. The CDR3 DNA reads TGTGCCAGCAGCTTGGTAGGGGTCGGAGGTGGTCAGCCCCAGCATTTT.

The V call is TRBV19, the J call TRBJ1-5, with unresolved D. V was trimmed by 7 bases and J by 5 bases, leaving 9 bases between them. The CDR3 runs to 12 residues. Germline CDR1 reads LNHDA; CDR2 reads SQIVND (reference sequence). The CDR3 protein is CASMGSYQPQHF. The CDR3 DNA reads as TGTGCCAGTATGGGGTCATATCAGCCCCAGCATTTT.

The rearrangement uses TRBV4-2 and TRBJ1-2, with 12 nucleotides matching TRBD1. V shed 4 bases and J 3 bases; nucleotides not matched to a gene: 3. There are 15 residues in the CDR3. The germline gives CDR1 LGHNA, CDR2 YNFKEQ. The CDR3 is CASSRGQGADYGYTF. Here the CDR3 DNA reads TGTGCCAGCAGCCGGGGACAGGGGGCTGACTATGGCTACACCTTC.

V usage is TRBV5-1 and J usage is TRBJ1-3; D may be TRBD1 (5 bases). Per the germline V gene, CDR1 is SGHRS and CDR2 is YFSETQ. The CDR3 sequence is 16 residues long. Trimming cost V 4 bases and J 4 bases, with 18 bases left between them. This CDR3 reads CASSPLTAVTGNTIYF. CDR3 nucleotide sequence: TGCGCCAGCAGCCCCCTGACAGCCGTGACCGGAAACACCATATATTTT. The full variable domain, rest sourced from reference TRBV5-1 and TRBJ1-3, is KAGVTQTPRYLIKTRGQQVTLSCSPISGHRSVSWYQQTPGQGLQFLFEYFSETQRNKGNFPGRFSGRQFSNSRSEMNVSTLELGDSALYLCASSPLTAVTGNTIYFGEGSWLTVV.

The CDR3 region has the DNA TGTGCCAGCAGAGATGCAGGGAACACTGAAGCTTTCTTT. Protein: CASRDAGNTEAFF. This chain uses TRBV6-4 with TRBJ1-1, with D unresolved. Germline V gene lookup returns CDR1 MRHNA and CDR2 SNTAGT. The CDR3 has 13 amino acids. V gave up 6 bases and J gave up 1 base, with 9 bases separating them.

A note on this clone: Within the sample, other DNA sequences also encode this same CDR3. V and J are TRBV4-1 and TRBJ1-3; TRBD1 might be the D (6 bases). CDR1 and CDR2 from the germline V gene are MGHRA and YSYEKL. The CDR3 runs 14 residues. The V end was cut by 1 base, the J end by 4 bases, with 8 bases between. The CDR3 DNA reads TGCGCCAGCAGCCAAGCAGGGGCCGGAAACACCATATATTTT. Translation gives CASSQAGAGNTIYF.